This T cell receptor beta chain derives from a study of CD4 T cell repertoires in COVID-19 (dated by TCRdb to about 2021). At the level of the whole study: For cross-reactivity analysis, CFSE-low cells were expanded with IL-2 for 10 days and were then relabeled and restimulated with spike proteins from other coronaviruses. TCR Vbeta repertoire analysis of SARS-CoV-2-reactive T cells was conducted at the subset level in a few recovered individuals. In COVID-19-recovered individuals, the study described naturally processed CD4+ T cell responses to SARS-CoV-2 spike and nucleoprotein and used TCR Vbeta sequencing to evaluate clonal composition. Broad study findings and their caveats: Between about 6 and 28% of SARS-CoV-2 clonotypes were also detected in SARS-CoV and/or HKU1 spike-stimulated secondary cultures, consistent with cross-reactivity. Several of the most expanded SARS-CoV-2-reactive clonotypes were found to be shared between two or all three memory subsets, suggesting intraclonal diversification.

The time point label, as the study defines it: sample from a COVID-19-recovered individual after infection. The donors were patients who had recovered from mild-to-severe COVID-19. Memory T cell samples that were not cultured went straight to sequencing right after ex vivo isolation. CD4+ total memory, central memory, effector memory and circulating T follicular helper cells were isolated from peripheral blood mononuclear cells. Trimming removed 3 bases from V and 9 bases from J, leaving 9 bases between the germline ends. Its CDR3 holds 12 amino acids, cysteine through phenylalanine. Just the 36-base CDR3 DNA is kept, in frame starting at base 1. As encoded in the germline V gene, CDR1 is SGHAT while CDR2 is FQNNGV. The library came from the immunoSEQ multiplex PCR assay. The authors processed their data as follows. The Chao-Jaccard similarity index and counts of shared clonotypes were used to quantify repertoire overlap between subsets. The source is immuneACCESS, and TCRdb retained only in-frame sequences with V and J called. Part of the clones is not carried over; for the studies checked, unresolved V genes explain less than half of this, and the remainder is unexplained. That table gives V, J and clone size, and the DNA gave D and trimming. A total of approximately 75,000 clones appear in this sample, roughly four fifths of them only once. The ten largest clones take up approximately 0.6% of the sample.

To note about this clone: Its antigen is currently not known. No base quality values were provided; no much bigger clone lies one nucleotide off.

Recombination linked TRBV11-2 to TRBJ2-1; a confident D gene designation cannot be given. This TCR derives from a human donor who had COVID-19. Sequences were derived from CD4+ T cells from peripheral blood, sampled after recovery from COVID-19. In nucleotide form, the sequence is TGTGCCAGCAGCTTGAGGTTTTCTGAGCAGTTCTTC. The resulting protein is CASSLRFSEQFF.